In this sample, the clone carrying this T cell receptor beta chain turned up once. The antigen is not known. The data originate from a study of T cell repertoires in cytomegalovirus infection. TCRdb reprocessed the reads with MiXCR, giving one entry per CDR3 protein. The profile covers 50,000 or so distinct CDR3 sequences, with around 20% appearing a single time and around 67% taken by the ten largest. The trim removed 7 bases at V and 6 bases at J, leaving 6 bases unmatched. Germline-derived CDR1 and CDR2 are MNHNS and SASEGT. This CDR3 has 13 amino acids. The chain has TRBV6-1 and TRBJ2-7; 10 bases fit TRBD1. The sequence was collected from a human donor in good health (CMV status not recorded). Some clones in this sample may be carry-over from other donors' samples. This specimen consisted of CD8+ T cells from cultured PBMCs, obtained from culture after CMV antigen stimulation. The CDR3 DNA follows: TGTGCCAGCAATTCTTGGGACAGGGGCGAGCAGTACTTC. Its translation is CASNSWDRGEQYF.